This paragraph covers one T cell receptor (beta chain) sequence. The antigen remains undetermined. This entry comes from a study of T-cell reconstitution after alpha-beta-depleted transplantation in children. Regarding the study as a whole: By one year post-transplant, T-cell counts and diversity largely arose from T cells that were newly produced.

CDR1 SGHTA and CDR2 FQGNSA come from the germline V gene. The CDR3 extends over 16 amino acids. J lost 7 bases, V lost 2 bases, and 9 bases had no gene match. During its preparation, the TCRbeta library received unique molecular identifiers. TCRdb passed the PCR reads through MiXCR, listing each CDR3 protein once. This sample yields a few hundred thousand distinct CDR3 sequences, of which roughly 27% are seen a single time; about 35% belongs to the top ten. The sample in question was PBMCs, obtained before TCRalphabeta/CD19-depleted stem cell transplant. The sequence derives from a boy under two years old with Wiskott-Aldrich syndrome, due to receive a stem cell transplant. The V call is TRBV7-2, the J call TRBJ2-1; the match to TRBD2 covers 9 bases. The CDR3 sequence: CASSLWVGLARNEQFF. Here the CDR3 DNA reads TGTGCCAGCAGCTTATGGGTGGGACTAGCAAGGAATGAGCAGTTCTTC.